The 8 T cell receptor beta chains in this list originate from one sample, sequenced in a study of cytomegalovirus exposure and HLA in healthy donors. The PCR contained 60 Vbeta and 13 Jbeta primers. Some clones are missing from TCRdb's copy, which holds only in-frame ones; the method was immunoSEQ multiplex PCR. The sample yields fewer than 130,000 clones, about 80% seen once. Material for sequencing was PBMCs. Receptor source: a woman aged 55-75 years in good health and CMV-seropositive.

The chain uses TRBV18 and TRBJ1-1; D gene unclear. This CDR3 is 15 amino acids long. The V gene lost 0 bases and the J gene lost 4 bases, with 12 bases spanning the gap. The V gene's germline CDR1 is KGHSH and CDR2 LQKENI. In DNA, the CDR3 is TGTGCCAGCTCACCACCCGAGGGCTTGATCACTGAAGCTTTCTTT. The encoded protein is CASSPPEGLITEAFF.

The J gene is TRBJ2-1, the V gene TRBV11-3; 12 nucleotides align to TRBD2. V lost 5 bases, J lost 3 bases, and 5 bases stayed unmatched. This CDR3 comprises 16 residues. In germline, CDR1 is SGHNT, CDR2 YENEEA. In nucleotides, the CDR3 is TGTGCCAGCAGCACAAGACTAGCGGGAGACTACAATGAGCAGTTCTTC. Residues: CASSTRLAGDYNEQFF.

The J gene is TRBJ2-7, the V gene TRBV25-1; 8 bases align to TRBD2. With 3 bases clipped from V and 6 bases from J, the junction kept 10 bases outside the gene matches. Germline CDR1 and CDR2: MGHDK and SYGVNS. The CDR3 is 15 amino acids. The CDR3 reads CASSEAGGRWSEQYF. CDR3 nucleotides: TGTGCCAGCAGTGAGGCGGGGGGCCGTTGGTCCGAGCAGTACTTC.

The chain has TRBV27 and TRBJ2-7, with TRBD2 matching over 10 bases. V lost 6 bases and J lost 2; bases outside the gene matches: 4. From germline, CDR1 is MNHEY and CDR2 SMNVEV (reference sequence). This CDR3 is 14 amino acids long. The CDR3 sequence is CASRILAGAYEQYF. The CDR3 DNA is TGTGCCAGCAGGATTCTAGCGGGAGCCTACGAGCAGTACTTC.

V gene TRBV7-3 combines with J gene TRBJ2-5; tentatively, D is TRBD2 (6 bases). Germline V lookup: CDR1 SGHTA, CDR2 FQGTGA. CDR3 length: 16 residues. V was trimmed by 1 base and J by 2 bases, leaving 14 bases between them. This chain's CDR3 is CASSLMGGDPQETQYF. CDR3 bases: TGTGCCAGCAGCTTAATGGGCGGGGACCCACAAGAGACCCAGTACTTC.

The V gene is TRBV6-1, the J gene TRBJ2-5; D ambiguous. Trimming took off 6 bases at V and 0 bases at J, with 5 bases between the two ends. The CDR3 totals 12 residues. CDR1 and CDR2 from the germline V gene are MNHNS and SASEGT. The CDR3 bases are TGTGCCAGCAGCCCCTACCAAGAGACCCAGTACTTC. Translated, it gives CASSPYQETQYF.

The CDR3, as DNA: TGTGCCAGCAGCTTAGAATTGGACAGCCATTATAGCAATCAGCCCCAGCATTTT. Protein product: CASSLELDSHYSNQPQHF. The rearrangement joins TRBV7-9 to TRBJ1-5; possible D gene TRBD1, 6 bases. The CDR3 covers 18 residues. Germline V gene sequence: CDR1 SEHNR, CDR2 FQNEAQ (reference sequence). Trimming cost V 1 base and J 0 bases, with 16 bases left between them.

The rearrangement links TRBV28 to TRBJ2-1; 7 nucleotides agree with TRBD2. The CDR3 contains 16 residues. From germline, CDR1 is MDHEN and CDR2 SYDVKM. V lost 4 bases to trimming and J lost 10 bases; unmatched junction nucleotides: 16. CDR3 loop: CASSWVGLAEKLEQFF. The CDR3, as DNA: TGTGCCAGCAGTTGGGTAGGTCTAGCGGAAAAGCTGGAGCAGTTCTTC.